This section outlines one T cell receptor (beta chain) sequence together with its context. The target antigen is unknown. The data were taken from a study of early T cells in non-severe SARS-CoV-2 infection. Study as a whole: Sequenced bulk RNA came from whole blood that was unsorted, and chains were unpaired. General observations from the study: The VDJdb matching leaned toward anti-spike CD8 responses and overlooked private and CD4 specificities.

Each CDR3 protein is one row after TCRdb ran MiXCR on the 5' RACE reads. The table has 55,000 to 75,000 distinct CDR3 sequences, roughly a tenth seen once; the top ten hold approximately 5.9%. CDR1 is WNHNN and CDR2 is SYGVQD in the germline V gene (reference sequence). The CDR3 is made up of 13 amino acids. Trimming cost V 8 bases and J 2 bases, with 13 bases left between them. The sample was whole blood. The chain joins TRBV10-1 to TRBJ2-7, with D tentatively TRBD2 (5 bases). This receptor was obtained from an adult who was a healthcare worker with PCR-confirmed SARS-CoV-2 infection or an uninfected control (not recorded which). This CDR3 is CASPRIATYEQYF. In DNA form, the CDR3 reads TGCGCCAGCCCACGAATAGCGACCTACGAGCAGTACTTC.